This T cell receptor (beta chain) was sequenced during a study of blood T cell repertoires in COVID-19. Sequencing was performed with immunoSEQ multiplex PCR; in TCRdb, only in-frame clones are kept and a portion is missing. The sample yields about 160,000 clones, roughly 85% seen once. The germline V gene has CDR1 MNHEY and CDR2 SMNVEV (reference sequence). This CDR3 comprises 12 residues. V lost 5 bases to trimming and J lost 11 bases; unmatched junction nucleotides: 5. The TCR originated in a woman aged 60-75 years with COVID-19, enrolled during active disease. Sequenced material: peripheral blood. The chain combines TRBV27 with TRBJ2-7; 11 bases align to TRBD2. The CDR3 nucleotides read TGTGCCAGCAGTACTCATAGCGGGAGGGAGTACTTC. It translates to CASSTHSGREYF.